Listed below are T cell receptor beta chains from one sample, sequenced in a study of cytomegalovirus exposure and HLA in healthy donors. Clones were read by immunoSEQ multiplex PCR, and TCRdb kept only the in-frame ones, dropping some. In the table there are fewer than 200,000 clones, over 75% of which are singletons. Material: PBMCs. These receptors all stem from a woman aged 45 to 65 in good health and CMV-seronegative. The CDR3 runs from the conserved cysteine through the conserved F or W. A D gene is named only where the DNA matches it firmly. A clone size is listed for some rows: how often the clone was seen (once, few, many), or a class if it is expanded.

TRBD1	TRBJ2-7	TRBV7-8	-	TGTGCCAGCAGCTTCCGGGACAGAGACTACGAGCAGTACTTC	CASSFRDRDYEQYF
TRBD1	TRBJ2-4	TRBV2	-	TGTGCCAGCAGCGACATCCTGACAGGGTTGTTAAACATTCAGTACTTC	CASSDILTGLLNIQYF
TRBD2	TRBJ2-1	TRBV5-1	-	TGCGCCAGCAGCTTAGCGGGGACTCCACAAAATGAGCAGTTCTTC	CASSLAGTPQNEQFF
TRBD1	TRBJ1-2	TRBV5-8	-	TGTGCCAGCGGCCCAGGGGGGATTCACGTTTATGGCTACACCTTC	CASGPGGIHVYGYTF
-	TRBJ1-3	TRBV18	once	TGTGCCAGCTCACCACAGGAGGGCTTGTATTTT	CASSPQEGLYF
-	TRBJ2-7	TRBV9	-	TGTGCCAGCAGCGTTCAGGGTCAGGGCGAGCAGTACTTC	CASSVQGQGEQYF
TRBD2	TRBJ2-7	TRBV7-3	-	TGTGCCAGCAGATGGGGGGGACTAGCGGAGATCTACGAGCAGTACTTC	CASRWGGLAEIYEQYF
TRBD2	TRBJ2-2	TRBV5-4	once	TGTGCCAGCAGCTTGGTACGGGGGGGGAATACCGGGGAGCTGTTTTTT	CASSLVRGGNTGELFF
TRBD2	TRBJ2-3	TRBV9	-	TGTGCCAGCAGCGTTACTCTCGGGACTAGCGGGAGGACAGATACGCAGTATTTT	CASSVTLGTSGRTDTQYF
TRBD2	TRBJ2-3	TRBV4-1	-	TGCGCCAGCAGCCAAGCTCTGGGACTAGCGGGAGAAGATACGCAGTATTTT	CASSQALGLAGEDTQYF
-	TRBJ1-5	TRBV5-4	-	TGTGCCAGCAGCCCGAGTCCCGATCAGCCCCAGCATTTT	CASSPSPDQPQHF
-	TRBJ2-7	TRBV6-1	-	TGTGCCAGCCGGAGGACAGATCTTCCCTACGAGCAGTACTTC	CASRRTDLPYEQYF
TRBD1	TRBJ1-2	TRBV6-6	-	TGTGCCAGCAGGGAACCCGGGACAGGGTCCTATGGCTACACCTTC	CASREPGTGSYGYTF
TRBD1	TRBJ1-5	TRBV15	few	TGTGCCACCAGCAGAGATCGAAGGGGGACAGGGACGAGCAATCAGCCCCAGCATTTT	CATSRDRRGTGTSNQPQHF
-	TRBJ1-1	TRBV9	-	TGTGCCAGCAGCCCAACTTGGGGCTACACTGAAGCTTTCTTT	CASSPTWGYTEAFF
-	TRBJ2-3	TRBV27	-	TGTGCCAGCAGGTTTCTTTCCCCCCCCACAGATACGCAGTATTTT	CASRFLSPPTDTQYF
-	TRBJ2-4	TRBV28	-	TGTGCCAGCAGTTTACATGCAGGGCGTACCATTCAGTACTTC	CASSLHAGRTIQYF
TRBD1	TRBJ1-1	TRBV4-3	-	TGCGCCAGCAGCCAAGAAGGGGGCACTGCTGCTTTCTTT	CASSQEGGTAAFF
-	TRBJ2-3	TRBV7-8	-	TGTGCCAGCAGGCTAGCATCAGATACGCAGTATTTT	CASRLASDTQYF
-	TRBJ2-3	TRBV9	-	TGTGCCAGCAGCCCTTGGGGCGGGGCAGGGACAGATACGCAGTATTTT	CASSPWGGAGTDTQYF
-	TRBJ2-7	TRBV6-6	once	TGTGCCAGCAGTATACGCGGGTCCCCCTACGAGCAGTACTTC	CASSIRGSPYEQYF
-	TRBJ2-5	TRBV20-1	-	TGCAGTGGAGAGCAAGAGACCCAGTACTTC	CSGEQETQYF
-	TRBJ2-2	TRBV10-3	-	TGTGCCATCAATAAGATAGAAGACGGGGAGCTGTTTTTT	CAINKIEDGELFF
-	TRBJ2-7	TRBV18	-	TGTGCCAGCTCACTCCCGGGACTTTCACACTACGAGCAGTACTTC	CASSLPGLSHYEQYF
-	TRBJ2-5	TRBV4-1	-	TGCGCCAGCAGCCAAGTTTCCTCGGGAGAAGAGACCCAGTACTTC	CASSQVSSGEETQYF
TRBD1	TRBJ2-7	TRBV23-1	-	TGCGCCAGCAGTCATACCGGGACAGGGTCCTACGAGCAGTACTTC	CASSHTGTGSYEQYF
TRBD1	TRBJ2-7	TRBV28	-	TGTGCCACCATGAGGGGGCGCTCCTACGAGCAGTACTTC	CATMRGRSYEQYF
-	TRBJ1-4	TRBV19	-	TGTGCCAGTAGGATACAGGGTGTTGGGGATGAAAAACTGTTTTTT	CASRIQGVGDEKLFF
TRBD2	TRBJ2-2	TRBV9	-	TGTGCCAGCAGAGGAGGACTAGCGGCGAACACCGGGGAGCTGTTTTTT	CASRGGLAANTGELFF
-	TRBJ2-1	TRBV7-9	-	TGTGCCAGCAGCCTAACAGACTACAATGAGCAGTTCTTC	CASSLTDYNEQFF
TRBD1	TRBJ2-7	TRBV4-2	few	TGTGCCAGCAGCCAAGATCCTGGGACAGTCTACGAGCAGTACTTC	CASSQDPGTVYEQYF
TRBD1	TRBJ1-4	TRBV5-5	-	TGTGCCAGCAGCTGGGGATCCGGGACAGGAACAACTAATGAAAAACTGTTTTTT	CASSWGSGTGTTNEKLFF
-	TRBJ1-3	TRBV15	-	TGTGCCACCCCAGGGGCCAGCAACACCATATATTTT	CATPGASNTIYF
TRBD1	TRBJ1-6	TRBV5-1	-	TGCGCCAGCAGCTGGACAGGGGGCACGAATAATTCACCCCTCCACTTT	CASSWTGGTNNSPLHF
-	TRBJ2-6	TRBV5-1	-	TGCGCCAGCAGCCCTTGGGTGGGGGGAACCGGGGCCAACGTCCTGACTTTC	CASSPWVGGTGANVLTF
-	TRBJ1-5	TRBV15	-	TGTGCCACCAGCAGCAACAGGGCTCAGCCCCAGCATTTT	CATSSNRAQPQHF
-	TRBJ2-3	TRBV15	once	TGTGCCACGGGGGCTAACCCGACCACAGATACGCAGTATTTT	CATGANPTTDTQYF
TRBD2	TRBJ2-7	TRBV7-8	few	TGTGCCACCGTCGAGAGCGGGGATCCATTGGAGCAGTACTTC	CATVESGDPLEQYF
-	TRBJ1-2	TRBV6-4	-	TGTGCCAGCAGTGACGGGACAAACTATGGCTACACCTTC	CASSDGTNYGYTF
-	TRBJ1-1	TRBV18	-	TGTGCCAGCTCACCATTGACAGAGAGTACTGAAGCTTTCTTT	CASSPLTESTEAFF
TRBD2	TRBJ2-1	TRBV19	few	TGTGCCAGTAGGACACTAGCGGGAGGGCCGCATGAGCAGTTCTTC	CASRTLAGGPHEQFF